Listed here are 16 T cell receptor beta chains from one sample, sequenced in a study of CD8 T cells in Susac syndrome. RNA, at about 0.45 to 1 ug, was reverse transcribed with random hexamers. Each CDR3 protein is one row after TCRdb ran MiXCR on the immunoSEQ multiplex PCR reads. The profile shows around 190,000 distinct CDR3 sequences, roughly 94% of them singletons. The sample comprised CD4+ T cells from PBMCs. The receptors originated from a human donor in good health.

The rearrangement joins TRBV4-3 to TRBJ2-3, with D possibly TRBD2 on 6 matching bases. The CDR3 runs to 17 residues. The V end was cut by 0 bases, the J end by 6 bases, with 19 bases between. In germline, CDR1 is LGHNA, CDR2 YSLEER. The CDR3 DNA follows: TGCGCCAGCAGCCAAGAGCCTAAAGGGGTCAGCGGGGATACGCAGTATTTT. Translated: CASSQEPKGVSGDTQYF.

The chain employs TRBV27 and TRBJ1-5; D is perhaps TRBD1 (5 bases). The length of the CDR3 is 13 residues. Germline V gene data show CDR1 as MNHEY and CDR2 as SMNVEV (reference sequence). Trimming removed 8 bases from V and 7 bases from J, with 15 bases in between. DNA of the CDR3: TGTGCCAGCCGGGGGACCGGACGACAGCCCCAGCATTTT. Amino acid sequence: CASRGTGRQPQHF.

V and J are TRBV7-9 and TRBJ2-3, with D tentatively TRBD1 (5 bases). This CDR3 is 16 amino acids long. CDR1 is SEHNR and CDR2 is FQNEAQ in the germline V gene (reference sequence). Trimming shortened V by 0 bases and J by 2 bases, and 12 bases separated the two germline ends. CDR3 region: CASSLAPGRDTDTQYF. CDR3 nucleotides: TGTGCCAGCAGCTTAGCTCCAGGCAGGGACACAGATACGCAGTATTTT.

The chain is built from TRBV6-2 or TRBV6-3 and TRBJ1-1; TRBD1 agrees at 7 bases. With 8 bases clipped from V and 1 base from J, the junction kept 7 bases outside the gene matches. Germline V gives CDR1 MNHEY, CDR2 SVGEGT. The CDR3 is 14 amino acids. CDR3 region: CASGETGRNTEAFF. CDR3 DNA sequence: TGTGCCAGCGGGGAGACAGGGCGGAACACTGAAGCTTTCTTT.

The chain carries TRBV28 and TRBJ1-5; D perhaps matches TRBD1 (6 bases). Per germline, CDR1 MDHEN and CDR2 SYDVKM. The V gene lost 4 bases and the J gene lost 7 bases, with 17 bases spanning the gap. The CDR3 is 15 amino acids. CDR3 loop: CASSSGTMNLQPQHF. The CDR3 DNA reads as TGTGCCAGCAGTTCCGGGACAATGAACCTCCAGCCCCAGCATTTT.

The chain carries TRBV27 and TRBJ2-6, with D unclear. Per germline, CDR1 MNHEY and CDR2 SMNVEV (reference sequence). The CDR3 loop spans 14 amino acids. Trimming cost V 3 bases and J 0 bases, with 3 bases left between them. The CDR3 nucleotides read TGTGCCAGCAGTTTGACCTCTGGGGCCAACGTCCTGACTTTC. It encodes CASSLTSGANVLTF.

The V gene is TRBV7-2, the J gene TRBJ2-4, with 13 bases aligning to TRBD2. CDR1 is SGHTA, CDR2 FQGNSA, per germline. Unmatched junction bases numbered 9, after V lost 5 bases and J lost 8 bases. There are 16 residues in the CDR3. CDR3 sequence: CASSPGTSGMGDIQYF. The CDR3, as DNA: TGTGCCAGCAGCCCCGGGACTAGCGGGATGGGGGACATTCAGTACTTC.

J is TRBJ2-1 and V is TRBV29-1; the D gene could be TRBD1 or TRBD2 (7 bases each). The length of the CDR3 is 13 residues. The germline CDR1 and CDR2 sequences are SQVTM and ANQGSEA. V was cut by 7 bases and J by 6 bases, with 16 bases left in between. CDR3 loop: CSARESGGNEQFF. The CDR3 DNA reads TGCAGCGCGCGGGAGTCAGGGGGCAATGAGCAGTTCTTC.

The rearrangement uses TRBV9 and TRBJ2-4; TRBD2 aligns across 11 bases. CDR1 is SGDLS and CDR2 is YYNGEE in the germline V gene. V shed 3 bases and J 9 bases; nucleotides not matched to a gene: 2. CDR3 length: 13 amino acids. The CDR3 DNA sequence: TGTGCCAGCAGCGACGGACTAGCGGGCATTCAGTACTTC. Residues: CASSDGLAGIQYF.

J is TRBJ2-5 and V is TRBV15; maybe TRBD2 (7 bases). The germline V and J ends were trimmed by 0 bases and 5 bases, with 13 bases remaining between them. The CDR3 runs 15 residues. In germline, CDR1 is LNHNV, CDR2 YYDKDF (reference sequence). The CDR3: CATSRDRGAWETQYF. CDR3 coding DNA: TGTGCCACCAGCAGAGACCGGGGGGCGTGGGAGACCCAGTACTTC.

The rearrangement joins TRBV20-1 to TRBJ2-4; D remains unclear. The ends were cut back, 5 bases at V and 8 bases at J, with 10 bases in the middle. The CDR3 consists of 11 residues. From germline, CDR1 is DFQATT and CDR2 SNEGSKA (reference sequence). As DNA, the CDR3 is TGCAGTGCTTCGTACCCGGACATTCAGTACTTC. This encodes CSASYPDIQYF.

DNA for the CDR3: TGTGCCAGTAGTATAGAGAACAGGGGGCTATCCCAGCCCCAGCATTTT. Its protein is CASSIENRGLSQPQHF. The gene calls are TRBV19 and TRBJ1-5, with TRBD1 identical over 9 bases. CDR1 and CDR2 (germline): LNHDA, SQIVND (reference sequence). Trimming took 0 bases from V and 7 from J; bases not matched to a gene: 7. The CDR3 is made up of 16 amino acids.

The V and J genes are TRBV9 and TRBJ2-3; TRBD2 is a possible D gene (6 bases). CDR1 and CDR2 (germline): SGDLS, YYNGEE. CDR3 length: 13 residues. V was pared by 6 bases and J by 4 bases, with 12 bases between. CDR3 nucleotide sequence: TGTGCCAGCAAACGGGGAGGATCAGATACGCAGTATTTT. This codes for CASKRGGSDTQYF.

The chain links TRBV12-3 or TRBV12-4 to TRBJ2-7; 8 bases agree with TRBD2. This CDR3 is 16 amino acids long. The V segment lost 1 base and the J segment 1 base; nucleotides outside the gene matches: 6. The CDR3, as DNA: TGTGCCAGCAGTTTAGGATCCAGCGGGGGTTCCTACGAGCAGTACTTC. Encoded protein: CASSLGSSGGSYEQYF.

This chain connects TRBV18 to TRBJ2-6, with 11 nucleotides matching TRBD1. Germline-derived CDR1 and CDR2 are KGHSH and LQKENI. The CDR3 sequence is 18 residues long. Trimming cost V 6 bases and J 4 bases; bases outside gene matches: 11. CDR3 sequence (DNA): TGTGCCAGCTCGAGCCTCGGACAGGGGGCGCCCGGGGCCAACGTCCTGACTTTC. Protein sequence: CASSSLGQGAPGANVLTF.

The count of this clonotype is one. The V and J genes are TRBV30 and TRBJ2-5, with 8 bases aligning to TRBD2. The J segment lost 6 bases and the V segment lost 3 bases, leaving 9 bases of the junction unmatched. CDR1 is GTSNPN, CDR2 SVGIG, per germline (reference sequence). This CDR3 has 14 amino acids. The CDR3 here is CAWRVGRAGKTQYF. Written as DNA, the CDR3 is TGTGCCTGGAGGGTCGGGAGGGCCGGAAAGACCCAGTACTTC.